These 14 T cell receptor beta chains were all obtained from the same sample, sequenced in a study of human T cells and chemical hapten exposure. Using its own MiXCR run on the RACE reads, TCRdb lists one record per CDR3 protein. The repertoire has under 200,000 distinct CDR3 sequences, more than 14% of them found once; the top ten carry 1.7%. Sample time point: patch test 1, 2 weeks after DPC sensitization. Specified treatment: therapeutic diphenylcyclopropenone sensitization with weekly scalp DPC. The source was whole blood, collected in connection with sensitization to the hapten diphenylcyclopropenone (DPC). The receptors here all came from a woman younger than 45 with alopecia areata. Some clones in this sample may be carry-over from other donors' samples.

This clonotype was observed at least ten times. This chain connects TRBV7-4 to TRBJ2-3; 8 nucleotides agree with TRBD1. The CDR3 runs 14 residues. Trimming removed 3 bases from V and 3 bases from J; junction bases left unmatched: 2. CDR1 and CDR2 from the germline V gene are SGHVT and SQSDAQ. The CDR3 region is CASSFGQGTDTQYF. As DNA, the CDR3 is TGTGCCAGCAGCTTCGGACAGGGTACAGATACGCAGTATTTT.

This clonotype was seen ten or more times. The J gene is TRBJ1-2, the V gene TRBV3-1; TRBD1 is a possible D gene (5 bases). The CDR3 sequence is 16 residues long. CDR1 and CDR2 from the germline V gene are LGHDT and YNNKEL (reference sequence). Trimming left V 0 bases short and J 5 bases short, with 16 bases between. CDR3 in amino acids: CASSQEPGAPWYGYTF. The CDR3 bases are TGTGCCAGCAGCCAAGAACCCGGGGCGCCTTGGTATGGCTACACCTTC.

This clonotype was picked up a small number of times. This chain connects TRBV30 to TRBJ2-5; D remains unclear. Trimming pared 3 bases from V and 2 bases from J, leaving 7 bases between. There are 12 residues in the CDR3. Per the germline V gene, CDR1 is GTSNPN and CDR2 is SVGIG (reference sequence). This chain's CDR3 is CAWRRDQETQYF. The CDR3 region has the DNA TGTGCCTGGAGAAGGGATCAAGAGACCCAGTACTTC.

The gene calls are TRBV20-1 and TRBJ1-1, with no clear D. V dropped 2 bases and J dropped 0 bases, with 7 bases sitting between them. The CDR3 length is 13 residues. Looked up from germline, CDR1 is DFQATT and CDR2 is SNEGSKA (reference sequence). The CDR3, as DNA: TGCAGTGCTAGAAGAGACATGAACACTGAAGCTTTCTTT. Protein product: CSARRDMNTEAFF.

This clonotype was detected many times. The J gene is TRBJ2-5, the V gene TRBV7-2, with D perhaps being TRBD1 or TRBD2 (5 bases each). V was pared by 4 bases and J by 2 bases, with 11 bases between. Germline values: CDR1 SGHTA, CDR2 FQGNSA. This CDR3 spans 14 amino acids. In DNA form, the CDR3 reads TGTGCCAGCAGCTCGGGACCTCGTCAAGAGACCCAGTACTTC. It specifies CASSSGPRQETQYF.

This clonotype was detected only a few times. The CDR3 protein is CASSGTGTSSYNEQFF. CDR3 in DNA: TGTGCCAGCAGTGGGACAGGGACAAGCTCCTACAATGAGCAGTTCTTC. V gene TRBV2 combines with J gene TRBJ2-1; TRBD1 agrees at 8 bases. The CDR3 sequence is 16 residues long. The germline gives CDR1 SNHLY, CDR2 FYNNEI. Trimming at V came to 4 bases and at J to 0 bases, leaving 5 bases not matched to a gene. Together with reference TRBV2 and TRBJ2-1, the CDR3 gives the full variable domain: EPEVTQTPSHQVTQMGQEVILRCVPISNHLYFYWYRQILGQKVEFLVSFYNNEISEKSEIFDDQFSVERPDGSNFTLKIRSTKLEDSAMYFCASSGTGTSSYNEQFFGPGTRLTVL.

This rearrangement joins TRBV14 to TRBJ2-1; a weak D match, TRBD1 (6 bases). The germline gives CDR1 SGHDN, CDR2 FVKESK. Deletions cut 4 bases from V and 1 base from J, with 8 bases between. CDR3 length: 14 residues. In DNA form, the CDR3 reads TGTGCCAGCAGCCCCAGGGGTTCCTACAATGAGCAGTTCTTC. Translation gives CASSPRGSYNEQFF.

The sample holds a few counts of this clonotype. V gene TRBV19 combines with J gene TRBJ2-6; the D is unclear. V lost 6 bases and J lost 0, with 9 bases in between. The CDR3 is 15 amino acids. Germline V gene lookup returns CDR1 LNHDA and CDR2 SQIVND (reference sequence). The CDR3 sequence: CASRHIASGANVLTF. CDR3 nucleotide sequence: TGTGCCAGTAGGCACATCGCCTCTGGGGCCAACGTCCTGACTTTC.

This clonotype was found many times. The rearrangement uses TRBV10-3 and TRBJ1-1; D possibly corresponds to TRBD1 (6 bases). The CDR3 extends over 18 amino acids. V was shortened by 2 bases and J by 0 bases, with 19 bases between the two germline ends. Per the germline V gene, CDR1 is ENHRY and CDR2 is SYGVKD. The CDR3 nucleotides read TGTGCCATCAGTGAGGGGACCGGGGAACAGGGAATGAACACTGAAGCTTTCTTT. It translates to CAISEGTGEQGMNTEAFF.

V and J are TRBV6-2 or TRBV6-3 and TRBJ2-7, with D perhaps TRBD1 or TRBD2 (6 bases each). From germline, CDR1 is MNHEY and CDR2 SVGEGT. Trimming left V 8 bases short and J 8 bases short, with 16 bases between. The CDR3 length is 12 residues. The CDR3 sequence is CASQGPGGKQYF. For the CDR3, the DNA is TGTGCCAGCCAAGGGCCCGGGGGCAAGCAGTACTTC.

This chain connects TRBV18 to TRBJ1-2, with D possibly matching TRBD1 (6 bases). Germline-derived CDR1 and CDR2 are KGHSH and LQKENI. The CDR3 totals 16 residues. The V end was cut by 5 bases, the J end by 0 bases, with 16 bases between. The CDR3 nucleotides read TGTGCCAGCTCAGCCGGACAGACTATAGCTAACTATGGCTACACCTTC. Amino acid sequence: CASSAGQTIANYGYTF.

The chain joins TRBV5-1 to TRBJ2-3; 8 bases map to TRBD2. There are 15 residues in the CDR3. Germline V gene lookup returns CDR1 SGHRS and CDR2 YFSETQ. The trim removed 0 bases at V and 6 bases at J, leaving 6 bases unmatched. Here the CDR3 DNA reads TGCGCCAGCAGCTTGGGAGTAGCGGGACGGGATACGCAGTATTTT. This translates into CASSLGVAGRDTQYF.

V usage is TRBV6-2 or TRBV6-3 and J usage is TRBJ1-1, with D uncertain. Germline V gives CDR1 MNHEY, CDR2 SVGEGT. The CDR3 is 16 amino acids. Trimming took 0 bases from V and 1 from J, leaving 12 bases between them. The CDR3 protein is CASSYSISRPNTEAFF. Written as DNA, the CDR3 is TGTGCCAGCAGTTACTCGATCAGTCGGCCGAACACTGAAGCTTTCTTT.

This sequence joins TRBV20-1 and TRBJ2-5; no firm D call. V shed 2 bases and J shed 5 bases, with 6 bases lying between them. The CDR3 consists of 11 residues. CDR1 and CDR2 (germline): DFQATT, SNEGSKA (reference sequence). Written as DNA, the CDR3 is TGCAGTGCTAGAACCAGTGAGACCCAGTACTTC. Protein product: CSARTSETQYF.